Listed below are T cell receptor beta chains from one sample, sequenced in a study of blood T cell repertoires in COVID-19. Profiled with immunoSEQ multiplex PCR; TCRdb holds only in-frame clones, not every one. The repertoire holds some 210,000 clones, with roughly four fifths as singletons. The specimen sequenced was peripheral blood. All receptors come from a woman between 45 and 65 years old with active or convalescent COVID-19. Both conserved end residues are part of each CDR3. Each record gives: V gene, clone size, J gene, CDR3 length, D gene, CDR3 DNA, CDR3 protein. The D gene is left open where the match is weak. Clone size appears in some rows only: once, few, many, or a class for an expanded clone.

TRBV5-5	.	TRBJ2-4	15	.	TGTGCCAGCAGCTTGGCCGGACTAAGGGGAAACATTCAGTACTTC	CASSLAGLRGNIQYF
TRBV7-3	.	TRBJ2-5	13	TRBD2	TGTGCCAGCAGCTTGGGAGGGGTGGAGACCCAGTACTTC	CASSLGGVETQYF
TRBV3-1/TRBV3-2	once	TRBJ1-1	14	TRBD1	TGTGCCAGCAGCCAGGGACAGGGTAGCACTGAAGCTTTCTTT	CASSQGQGSTEAFF
TRBV20-1	.	TRBJ2-1	15	TRBD2	TGCAGTGCTAGTCGTGAGGGAGGGTACTACAATGAGCAGTTCTTC	CSASREGGYYNEQFF
TRBV11-1	.	TRBJ1-1	13	.	TGTGCCAGCAGCCGCCTGGGAGGGGCCATCGCTTTCTTT	CASSRLGGAIAFF
TRBV24-1	.	TRBJ2-7	14	TRBD1	TGTGCCACCAGTGACCCGGGACAGGGGAGCGAGCAGTACTTC	CATSDPGQGSEQYF
TRBV5-1	.	TRBJ1-1	14	.	TGCGCCAGCAGCCGGGACACGGCCAACACTGAAGCTTTCTTT	CASSRDTANTEAFF
TRBV30	.	TRBJ2-7	13	.	TGTGCCTGGAGTGTACTGGTCTCCTACGAGCAGTACTTC	CAWSVLVSYEQYF
TRBV5-1	.	TRBJ2-1	17	.	TGCGCCAGCAGCTTGGCCCCGGGAAAAGAGGGTCTCAATGAGCAGTTCTTC	CASSLAPGKEGLNEQFF
TRBV30	.	TRBJ2-1	12	TRBD1	TGTGCCTGGAGTGTAAGACAGGGGGAGCAGTTCTTC	CAWSVRQGEQFF
TRBV6-1	.	TRBJ1-2	18	.	TGTGCCAGCAGTGCCGGGGCGCGGGAAGGGAGAAGTAACTATGGCTACACCTTC	CASSAGAREGRSNYGYTF
TRBV21-1	once	TRBJ1-2	15	.	TGTGCCAGCAGCAAAGTCCCAGGGGACGACTATGGCTACACCTTC	CASSKVPGDDYGYTF
TRBV10-3	once	TRBJ2-3	18	.	TGTGCCATCAGTGCCCCTCCTGGTGGGCGAGGGGGACCAGATACGCAGTATTTT	CAISAPPGGRGGPDTQYF
TRBV6-6	.	TRBJ1-2	14	.	TGTGCCAGCAGTTCTCTGGAGTTTCTATATGGCTACACCTTC	CASSSLEFLYGYTF
TRBV7-9	once	TRBJ1-6	17	TRBD1	TGTGCCAGCAGCAAAGGACAGGGGGCGTCCTATAATTCACCCCTCCACTTT	CASSKGQGASYNSPLHF
TRBV29-1	.	TRBJ2-2	14	TRBD2	TGCAGCGTTAGCGGGAGGGCGAACACCGGGGAGCTGTTTTTT	CSVSGRANTGELFF
TRBV5-1	.	TRBJ2-3	13	.	TGCGCCAGCACCGGGGGGCGCATTGATACGCAGTATTTT	CASTGGRIDTQYF
TRBV11-2	.	TRBJ1-5	13	.	TGTGCCAGCAGCTCCACCCTATATCAGCCCCAGCATTTT	CASSSTLYQPQHF
TRBV27	.	TRBJ1-2	13	.	TGTGCCAGCAGACGGACAGTCGGCTATGGCTACACCTTC	CASRRTVGYGYTF
TRBV2	.	TRBJ2-3	12	.	TGTGCCAGCAGTGATCCGGTGGATACGCAGTATTTT	CASSDPVDTQYF
TRBV5-6	.	TRBJ2-5	14	.	TGTGCCAGCAGGACCTGGACAGTTCAAGAGACCCAGTACTTC	CASRTWTVQETQYF
TRBV2	.	TRBJ2-2	13	.	TGTGCCAGCGGGAGGCTGAACACCGGGGAGCTGTTTTTT	CASGRLNTGELFF
TRBV5-6	few	TRBJ1-1	14	.	TGTGCCAGCAGCCCGCGGGGCGAAGAGTCTGAAGCTTTCTTT	CASSPRGEESEAFF
TRBV19	.	TRBJ1-4	15	TRBD1	TGTGCCAGTAGTTCTACCGGACAGGGCAACGAAAAACTGTTTTTT	CASSSTGQGNEKLFF
TRBV28	.	TRBJ1-2	14	.	TGTGCCAGCAGTGCCCAGGAGGCTAACTATGGCTACACCTTC	CASSAQEANYGYTF
TRBV28	.	TRBJ2-3	15	.	TGTGCCAGCAGCCAACATCGGGGGGCTCTAGATACGCAGTATTTT	CASSQHRGALDTQYF
TRBV6-1	.	TRBJ2-1	16	TRBD2	TGTGCCAGCAGTGAAGGGTTAGCTAGCGGGGGGAATGAGCAGTTCTTC	CASSEGLASGGNEQFF
TRBV5-5	.	TRBJ2-3	15	TRBD2	TGTGCCAGCACCCATAGCGGGGGGATCACGGATACGCAGTATTTT	CASTHSGGITDTQYF
TRBV19	.	TRBJ1-2	17	TRBD1	TGTGCCAGTAGCCCCAAAACCGGGACAGCCTTGGGCTATGGCTACACCTTC	CASSPKTGTALGYGYTF
TRBV27	.	TRBJ2-3	16	.	TGTGCCAGCAGTTCCCCCGCTGCGGGGCAGACAGATACGCAGTATTTT	CASSSPAAGQTDTQYF
TRBV3-1/TRBV3-2	.	TRBJ2-2	15	TRBD2	TGTGCCAGCAGCCACCCGGGGGGGTACACCGGGGAGCTGTTTTTT	CASSHPGGYTGELFF
TRBV20-1	.	TRBJ1-2	11	.	TGCAGTGCTAGTGGGGGGGATGGCTACACCTTC	CSASGGDGYTF
TRBV5-1	once	TRBJ1-1	13	.	TGCGCCAGCAGCTTGGGGGGAGAGAATGAAGCTTTCTTT	CASSLGGENEAFF
TRBV6-5	.	TRBJ1-2	14	TRBD1	TGTGCCAGCAGCCCAGGGGGCGATGGCTATGGCTACACCTTC	CASSPGGDGYGYTF
TRBV7-8	.	TRBJ2-3	15	TRBD2	TGTGCCAGCCGATGGACTAGCGGAAGCACAGATACGCAGTATTTT	CASRWTSGSTDTQYF
TRBV10-1	.	TRBJ1-5	14	.	TGCGCCAGCAGTGATGGGGCAGGGAATCAGCCCCAGCATTTT	CASSDGAGNQPQHF
TRBV5-1	.	TRBJ2-7	13	.	TGCGCCAGCAACAAGGGAGTTGGGAACGAGCAGTACTTC	CASNKGVGNEQYF
TRBV12-3/TRBV12-4	.	TRBJ2-3	12	.	TGTGCCAGCAGTCGACAGTTAGCTACGCAGTATTTT	CASSRQLATQYF
TRBV18	.	TRBJ1-5	13	.	TGTGCCAGCTCACCGACGGGGGTCCAGCCCCAGCATTTT	CASSPTGVQPQHF
TRBV7-9	.	TRBJ1-2	12	.	TGTGCCAGCAGCTTAGTCCACAGCGGCTACACCTTC	CASSLVHSGYTF
TRBV6-5	few	TRBJ1-1	12	.	TGTGCCAGCAGTTTGGGGGCAGCCGAAGCTTTCTTT	CASSLGAAEAFF
TRBV5-1	.	TRBJ2-5	16	TRBD2	TGCGCCAGCAGCTCGGAGGTAGCGGGGAGACAAGAGACCCAGTACTTC	CASSSEVAGRQETQYF
TRBV7-9	.	TRBJ1-6	15	TRBD1	TGTGCCAGCAGCCGTGACAGGGGTCGGAATTCACCCCTCCACTTT	CASSRDRGRNSPLHF
TRBV10-3	.	TRBJ1-2	14	.	TGTGCCATCAGTGAAAGGGGGTCTAACTATGGCTACACCTTC	CAISERGSNYGYTF
TRBV5-1	.	TRBJ1-1	13	.	TGCGCCAGCAGCTTGGCCTGGAACACTGAAGCTTTCTTT	CASSLAWNTEAFF
TRBV27	few	TRBJ1-2	14	.	TGTGCCAGCAGTCCTAAGACAGTGAGCTATGGCTACACCTTC	CASSPKTVSYGYTF
TRBV7-3	.	TRBJ2-2	15	TRBD2	TGTGCCAGCAGCTTGGGACTAGCGGGTCTGGGGGAGCTGTTTTTT	CASSLGLAGLGELFF
TRBV5-1	.	TRBJ2-5	17	TRBD2	TGCGCCAGCAGCGGGCGGGGGCTAGCGGGGACACAAGAGACCCAGTACTTC	CASSGRGLAGTQETQYF
TRBV5-4	.	TRBJ2-3	14	.	TGTGCCAGCAGCTGGGACACTAGCACAGATACGCAGTATTTT	CASSWDTSTDTQYF
TRBV4-1	.	TRBJ1-4	16	TRBD1	TGCGCCAGCAGCCAAGTAACCGGACAGGGCGGTGAAAAACTGTTTTTT	CASSQVTGQGGEKLFF
TRBV5-1	.	TRBJ2-1	14	TRBD1	TGCGCCAGCAGCCCCGGGACAGCCAACAATGAGCAGTTCTTC	CASSPGTANNEQFF
TRBV2	.	TRBJ1-1	16	.	TGTGCCAGCAGTGATCTTAAGGGGACATTGAACACTGAAGCTTTCTTT	CASSDLKGTLNTEAFF
TRBV3-1/TRBV3-2	.	TRBJ2-1	18	TRBD2	TGTGCCAGCAGCCTGGGACTAGCGGGGGGGATCAGCCACAATGAGCAGTTCTTC	CASSLGLAGGISHNEQFF
TRBV19	.	TRBJ2-5	13	.	TGTGCCAGTAGTAATCGGGGGATGGAGACCCAGTACTTC	CASSNRGMETQYF
TRBV28	once	TRBJ1-1	12	.	TGTGCCAGCAGTTTAATCAGGGCTGAAGCTTTCTTT	CASSLIRAEAFF
TRBV7-7	once	TRBJ2-3	16	.	TGTGCCAGCAGCTTACGGGGAGACGAAAGCACAGATACGCAGTATTTT	CASSLRGDESTDTQYF
TRBV25-1	.	TRBJ2-7	17	.	TGTGCCAGCAGTCCCTCTAGGACAGCCCATTTAAACTACGAGCAGTACTTC	CASSPSRTAHLNYEQYF
TRBV28	.	TRBJ2-7	14	.	TGTGCCAGTGTCCCCCACGGGGTATCCTACGAGCAGTACTTC	CASVPHGVSYEQYF
TRBV27	once	TRBJ1-6	15	TRBD1	TGTGCCAGCAGTTTGGGGGGACAGGGGAAATCACCCCTCCACTTT	CASSLGGQGKSPLHF
TRBV9	few	TRBJ2-3	17	TRBD1	TGTGCCAGCAGCGTAGGGGGACAGAGGCGAAGCACAGATACGCAGTATTTT	CASSVGGQRRSTDTQYF